This T cell receptor beta chain came from a study of blood T cell repertoires in COVID-19. V lost 3 bases, J lost 4 bases, and 5 bases stayed unmatched. CDR1 and CDR2 (germline): SGHDN, FVKESK. This CDR3 region has 15 residues. The method was immunoSEQ multiplex PCR; TCRdb's version includes in-frame clones alone and lacks a portion of them. The profile shows 140,000 to 150,000 clones, 88% of them singletons. The source material was peripheral blood. The gene calls are TRBV14 and TRBJ1-1; 10 nucleotides agree with TRBD1. The clonotype originates from a man aged 60-69 years with active or convalescent COVID-19. The CDR3 here is CASSHSGQGSTEAFF. The DNA for the CDR3 is TGTGCCAGCAGCCATTCGGGACAGGGGTCCACTGAAGCTTTCTTT.